This T cell receptor beta chain was sequenced in a study of T cell repertoires in cytomegalovirus infection. Study at large: The study used recently identified HLA-C-restricted and well-studied HLA-B-restricted CMV epitopes. An indication of both CMV infection and matching HLA type came from public TCR beta signatures.

General study findings and limits: Summed frequency of shared TCR beta families picked out CMV carriers who also had the relevant HLA.

Notes on this clonotype: The antigen remains undetermined.

Each CDR3 protein gets one entry after TCRdb re-called the reads with MiXCR. The profile shows about 830,000 distinct CDR3 sequences, over 25% of them singletons. Between the trimmed V and J ends, which lost 5 bases and 1 base, there was a span of 11 bases. The length of the CDR3 is 14 residues. Per germline, CDR1 MNHEY and CDR2 SMNVEV (reference sequence). The receptor was derived from a human donor in good health (CMV status not recorded). Some clones in this sample may be carry-over from other donors' samples. The sample consisted of cultured CD8+ T cells from PBMCs, taken from culture after CMV antigen stimulation. The J gene is TRBJ1-1, the V gene TRBV27; D gene uncertain. The CDR3 loop is CASSVVDGNTEAFF. The CDR3, as DNA: TGTGCCAGCAGTGTGGTCGACGGGAACACTGAAGCTTTCTTT.